This T cell receptor beta chain was sequenced during a study of T cell clonality in common variable immunodeficiency. Study-level results: Repertoire-complication correlations in CVID were limited by patient heterogeneity.

This clone was counted at least ten times. The target antigen is unknown. The read ends 3 residues before the CDR3 terminus; that terminus is restored from the germline J gene. The CDR3 is 15 residues long. Losses at the gene ends were 8 bases for V and 4 bases for J; bases not matched to a gene: 10. Germline CDR1 reads KGHSH; CDR2 reads LQKENI. Each donor provided roughly 4.5 to 9 ml of heparinized whole blood. Repertoires were generated with immunoSEQ multiplex PCR, while TCRdb's copy carries only in-frame clones and drops some. Observed are tens of thousands of clones, no singletons, with the top ten taking approximately 0.8%.

This receptor was obtained from a person aged 18 to 75 in good health. The chain uses TRBV18 and TRBJ2-7, with TRBD2 matching over 11 bases. Material for sequencing was peripheral blood mononuclear cells. The CDR3 reads CASMTPGTSGYEQYF. CDR3 DNA, as far as it was read: TGTGCCAGCATGACTCCCGGGACTAGCGGTTACGAG.